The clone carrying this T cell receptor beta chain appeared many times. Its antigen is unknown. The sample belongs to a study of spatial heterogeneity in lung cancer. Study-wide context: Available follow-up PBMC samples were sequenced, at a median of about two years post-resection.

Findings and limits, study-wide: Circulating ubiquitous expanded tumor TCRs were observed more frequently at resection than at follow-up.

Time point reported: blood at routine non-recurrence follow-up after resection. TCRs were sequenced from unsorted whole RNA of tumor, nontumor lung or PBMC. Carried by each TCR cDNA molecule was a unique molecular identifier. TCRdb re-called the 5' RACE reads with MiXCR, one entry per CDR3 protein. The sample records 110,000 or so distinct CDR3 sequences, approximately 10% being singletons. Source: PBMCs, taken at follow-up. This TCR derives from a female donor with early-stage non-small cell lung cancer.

In DNA, the CDR3 is TGTGCCAGCAGGAAGACTAGCACCAACGCTGGGGCCTACGAGCAGTACTTC. Translating gives CASRKTSTNAGAYEQYF. V usage is TRBV2 and J usage is TRBJ2-7; 7 nucleotides line up with TRBD2. This CDR3 contains 17 residues. Germline V gene sequence: CDR1 SNHLY, CDR2 FYNNEI. V was clipped by 6 bases and J by 2 bases; unmatched bases: 16.